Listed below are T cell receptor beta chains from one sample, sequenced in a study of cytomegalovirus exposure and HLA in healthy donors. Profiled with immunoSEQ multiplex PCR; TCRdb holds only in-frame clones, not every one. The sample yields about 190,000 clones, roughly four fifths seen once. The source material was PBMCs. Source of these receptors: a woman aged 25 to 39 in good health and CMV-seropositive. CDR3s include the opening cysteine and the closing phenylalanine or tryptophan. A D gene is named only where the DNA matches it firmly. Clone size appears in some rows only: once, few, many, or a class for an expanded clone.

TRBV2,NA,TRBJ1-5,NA,TGTGCCAGCAGCCAAGATTCGGGAGGGGGGCGGAATCAGCCCCAGCATTTT,CASSQDSGGGRNQPQHF
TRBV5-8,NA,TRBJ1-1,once,TGTGCCAGCAGCTTGAGGAGCACTGAAGCTTTCTTT,CASSLRSTEAFF
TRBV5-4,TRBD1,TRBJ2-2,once,TGTGCCAGCAACCCTCCGGGACAGGGGTCCACCGGGGAGCTGTTTTTT,CASNPPGQGSTGELFF
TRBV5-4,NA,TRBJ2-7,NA,TGTGCCAGCAGCGGGGGGAGTGGCGAGCAGTACTTC,CASSGGSGEQYF
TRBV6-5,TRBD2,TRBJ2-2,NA,TGTGCCACCTTTAGCGGGAGGGCCTACACCGGGGAGCTGTTTTTT,CATFSGRAYTGELFF
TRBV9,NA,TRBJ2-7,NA,TGTGCCAGCAGCGTAGAGGACACCTACGAGCAGTACTTC,CASSVEDTYEQYF
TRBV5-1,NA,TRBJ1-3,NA,TGCGCCAGCAGCCTTGACACAGGGAGCTCTGGAAACACCATATATTTT,CASSLDTGSSGNTIYF
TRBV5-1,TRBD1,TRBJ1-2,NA,TGCGCCAGCAGCTCCGGGACAGGGCCTTCTGCCTATGGCTACACCTTC,CASSSGTGPSAYGYTF
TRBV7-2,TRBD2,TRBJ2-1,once,TGTGCCAGCAGCTTTCGGGGGGAACAGTTCTTC,CASSFRGEQFF
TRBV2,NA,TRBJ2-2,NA,TGTGCCAGCACCGAGGGAGGAGGGCTCGGTAGCGGCGGGGAGCTGTTTTTT,CASTEGGGLGSGGELFF
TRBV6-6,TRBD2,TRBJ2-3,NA,TGTGCCAGCAGGGTAGCGGGGCTCACAGATACGCAGTATTTT,CASRVAGLTDTQYF
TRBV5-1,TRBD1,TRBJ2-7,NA,TGCGCCAGCGGATTACAGGGGCCTGGCTACGAGCAGTACTTC,CASGLQGPGYEQYF
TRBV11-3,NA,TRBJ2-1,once,TGTGCCAGCAGCTTAGTGGGGAGCGGCTCCTACAATGAGCAGTTCTTC,CASSLVGSGSYNEQFF
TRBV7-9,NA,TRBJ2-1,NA,TGTGCCAGCAGCTTCGAAGGCGGGCCGTACAATGAGCAGTTCTTC,CASSFEGGPYNEQFF
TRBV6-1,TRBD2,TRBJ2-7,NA,TGTGCCAGCAACTTATCGGGACTAGCGGGCTACGAGCAGTACTTC,CASNLSGLAGYEQYF
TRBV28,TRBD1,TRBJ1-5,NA,TGTGCCAGCACAACGCAGGGGGCGCGTCAGCCCCAGCATTTT,CASTTQGARQPQHF
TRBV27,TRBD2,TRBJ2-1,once,TGTGCCAGCAGTTTTGTAGCGGGAGGCCTCTACAATGAGCAGTTCTTC,CASSFVAGGLYNEQFF
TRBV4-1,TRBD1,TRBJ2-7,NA,TGCGCCAGCAGCCAAGTCGGTGGACAGGGAAAAGAGCAGTACTTC,CASSQVGGQGKEQYF
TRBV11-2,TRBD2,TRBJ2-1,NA,TGTGCCAGCAGCTCCCGATCGATCACTAGCGGGAGCAATGAGCAGTTCTTC,CASSSRSITSGSNEQFF
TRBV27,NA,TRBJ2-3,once,TGTGCCAGCAGTGGAAGGGGGGGGGCAGATACGCAGTATTTT,CASSGRGGADTQYF
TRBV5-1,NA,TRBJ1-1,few,TGCGCCAGCAGCTTGGGAGGGAACACTGAAGCTTTCTTT,CASSLGGNTEAFF
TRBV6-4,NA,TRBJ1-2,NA,TGTGCCAGCAGTGACTCAGCGATCGGCTACACCTTC,CASSDSAIGYTF
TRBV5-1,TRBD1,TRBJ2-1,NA,TGCGCCAGCAGCGCCGGGACAGGGTTCTACAATGAGCAGTTCTTC,CASSAGTGFYNEQFF
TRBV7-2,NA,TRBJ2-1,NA,TGTGCCAGCAGCTTAGGGGCAGGGGAACCCTACAATGAGCAGTTCTTC,CASSLGAGEPYNEQFF
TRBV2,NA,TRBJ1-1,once,TGTGCCAGCAGTGGAGCATATGCAGGCAGATCTTTCTTT,CASSGAYAGRSFF
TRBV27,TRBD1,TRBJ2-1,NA,TGTGCCAGCAGACAGGGGGCGTCGAATGAGCAGTTCTTC,CASRQGASNEQFF
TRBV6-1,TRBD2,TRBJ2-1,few,TGTGCCAGCAGTGACGGACTAGCGGGAGGTGGACATGAGCAGTTCTTC,CASSDGLAGGGHEQFF
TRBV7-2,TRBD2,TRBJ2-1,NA,TGTGCCAGCAGCTTACCTCGGACTAGCGGGATGTGGAATGAGCAGTTCTTC,CASSLPRTSGMWNEQFF
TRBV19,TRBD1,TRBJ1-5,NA,TGTGCCAGTAGCCCAGACAGGGAAAGTAGTTTAGGCAATCAGCCCCAGCATTTT,CASSPDRESSLGNQPQHF
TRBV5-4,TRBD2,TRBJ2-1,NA,TGTGCCAGCAGCTTGACTGCGGGAGCCCACTACAATGAGCAGTTCTTC,CASSLTAGAHYNEQFF
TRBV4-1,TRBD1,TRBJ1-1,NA,TGCGCCAGCAGCCAAGGGACAGGGACTGAAGCTTTCTTT,CASSQGTGTEAFF
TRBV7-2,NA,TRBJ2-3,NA,TGTGCCAGCAGTTCCGAGCGGGCTATCACAGATACGCAGTATTTT,CASSSERAITDTQYF